This TCR beta chain comes out of a study of human T cells and chemical hapten exposure. There are 13 residues in the CDR3. The germline V and J ends were trimmed by 5 bases and 8 bases, with 15 bases remaining between them. Study-wide findings and caveats: DPC sensitization did not alter TCRs above 1 in 1000 frequency.

TCRdb re-called the RACE reads through MiXCR, storing one row per CDR3 protein. In the table there are more than 300,000 distinct CDR3 sequences, 5% to 6.5% of which are singletons. Time point here: pre-sensitization, week 0. Treatment in this sample: therapeutic diphenylcyclopropenone sensitization with weekly scalp DPC. The authors extracted total RNA from unfractionated whole blood. Concerning this clonotype: Its antigen is not known.

The material was whole blood, obtained in connection with sensitization to the hapten diphenylcyclopropenone (DPC). The clonotype comes from a woman in her fifties or sixties with alopecia areata. Some clones in this sample may be carry-over from other donors' samples. This chain joins TRBV12-3 or TRBV12-4 and TRBJ1-2, with D unclear. The CDR3 DNA is TGTGCCAGCAGTCAGAGGGTGACCGGCGGCTACACCTTC. It codes for CASSQRVTGGYTF.